This entry is about one T cell receptor (beta chain). Its recognized antigen is unknown. No base quality values were provided; no much bigger clone lies one nucleotide off. This sample is part of a study of T cells in Graves' hyperthyroidism and ophthalmopathy (dated by TCRdb to between 2018 and 2021). Regarding the study in general: Peripheral blood samples were taken at the time of initial diagnosis, prior to any treatment. In addition, the study compared T-cell repertoires in thyroid tissue and in blood from six Graves' hyperthyroidism patients. For training and testing, the 95 to 100 patients in the discovery cohort were randomly divided in a 7:3 ratio. TCR V-J signatures able to tell the groups apart were searched for in a discovery cohort of 90 to 100 patients, of whom around 43 had Graves' ophthalmopathy and some 60 had stable Graves' hyperthyroidism. TCR Vbeta CDR3 sequencing of fewer than 150 peripheral blood samples (43 ophthalmopathy, about 75 hyperthyroidism and approximately 17 progressor patients) is reported in the paper. Prospective prediction of ophthalmopathy was tested in an independent validation cohort consisting of fewer than 20 hyperthyroidism patients and around 17 patients who later progressed to ophthalmopathy. After sampling, hyperthyroidism patients received methimazole starting at 30 mg daily, and ophthalmopathy patients received high-dose intravenous methylprednisolone.

Beyond this particular receptor, the publication reports: Ophthalmopathy was separated from stable hyperthyroidism by a 13 V-J signature model, with around 90% sensitivity and about 81% specificity obtained in cross-validation and 80%/75% obtained in testing. Most expanded thyroid clonotypes (frequency above 0.001) were also detected in blood, a finding suggesting that blood repertoires may reflect thyroid immune responses. Sample size was not statistically predetermined, and investigators were not blinded to group allocation. In validation, the model predicted progression to ophthalmopathy a median of 6.5 months before onset, with approximately 68% sensitivity and more than 72% specificity.

At the junction V is shortened by 7 bases and J by 3 bases; bases outside the gene matches: 4. The germline V gene gives CDR1 as ENHRY and CDR2 as SYGVKD. Including cysteine and phenylalanine, the CDR3 has 13 amino acids. The entry retains the CDR3 DNA only, 39 bases that are in frame from base 1. TCR beta CDR3 regions were amplified from RNA transcripts. The first round of RT-PCR for the TCR CDR3 was performed with the HTBI primer set and the Qiagen OneStep RT-PCR kit. Libraries were constructed in a second round of multiplex PCR, after which size selection and purification were carried out. The libraries were sequenced on an Illumina HiSeq2000 using paired-end 100 bp reads. Processing in the source paper ran as follows. SOAPnuke was used to process the raw data, removing reads that contained adapters or uncalled bases, had a mean Phred below 15, or lacked an exact match to the constant primer or identifier. High-quality paired reads were merged with COPE v1.2.5, and unique nucleotide sequences were defined as clonotypes. MiTCR v1.1 was used to align clonotypes to the IMGT TRBV, TRBD and TRBJ reference segments. The analysis was restricted to V-J combinations with a frequency above 0.0001, which together covered 99% to 99.2% of the repertoires. The TCS score was defined as F50 (clonal expansion) divided by E x V (chaos), with BLOSUM62-based TCRdist calculated between CDR3 peptides within each V-J. Welch's t-statistics and random forest reduced around 510 V-J features to 10 to 15, which were used in a naive Bayes classifier (R e1071). The raw public data were reprocessed by TCRdb itself: fastp quality trimming at Q25, MiXCR clonotype calling, in-frame beta chains only. Under each unique CDR3 protein, matching rows form one entry showing the most common genes and DNA. These V and J calls are TCRdb output, not the study's own analysis. The sample contains around 450,000 distinct CDR3 sequences, 15% to 18% of them found a single time. The top ten hold 11% to 15% of the sample.

Graves' hyperthyroidism was defined as stable when no progression to ophthalmopathy occurred over 18 months of follow-up. Hyperthyroidism patients were aged 18 to 65 years and newly diagnosed, with disease duration of less than 2 months. Any patient with an uncontrolled infection, another autoimmune disease, pregnancy or lactation was excluded. Diagnoses relied on clinical symptoms, serum thyroxine and TRAb, thyroid ultrasound and orbital computed tomography. PBMCs were separated from 8 to 10 ml of fresh peripheral blood using Ficoll-Paque density gradient centrifugation. Total RNA was extracted using Trizol reagent, and RNA quality was assessed on an Agilent 2100 Bioanalyzer.

The chain links TRBV10-3 with TRBJ2-3, and 7 junctional nucleotides match TRBD1. The sample comprised blood. The origin of this receptor is a woman aged 18-35 years with Graves' hyperthyroidism. The DNA is TGTGCCATCATGAGGGGGCAGACAGATACGCAGTATTTT. The encoded protein is CAIMRGQTDTQYF.